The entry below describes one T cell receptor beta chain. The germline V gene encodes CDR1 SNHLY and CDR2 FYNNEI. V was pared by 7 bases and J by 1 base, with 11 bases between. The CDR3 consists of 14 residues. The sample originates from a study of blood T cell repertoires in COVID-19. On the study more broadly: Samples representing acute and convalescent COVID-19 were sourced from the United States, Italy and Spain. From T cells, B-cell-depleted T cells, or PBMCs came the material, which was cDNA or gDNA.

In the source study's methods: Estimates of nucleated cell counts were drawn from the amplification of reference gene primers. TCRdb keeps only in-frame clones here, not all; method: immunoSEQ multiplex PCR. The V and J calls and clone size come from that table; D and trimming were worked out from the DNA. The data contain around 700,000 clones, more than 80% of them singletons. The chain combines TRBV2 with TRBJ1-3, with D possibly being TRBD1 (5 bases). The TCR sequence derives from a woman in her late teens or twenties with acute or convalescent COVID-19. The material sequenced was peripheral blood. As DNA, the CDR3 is TGTGCCAGCACCCAGGAGGGGTCTGGAAACACCATATATTTT. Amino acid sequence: CASTQEGSGNTIYF.